A selection of T cell receptor beta chains follows, all from one sample in a study of cytomegalovirus exposure and HLA in healthy donors. The method was immunoSEQ multiplex PCR; TCRdb's version includes in-frame clones alone and lacks a portion of them. This sample has some 170,000 clones, with over 85% found just once. The sample comprised PBMCs. These receptors originate from a man aged 18 to 29 in good health and CMV-seropositive. Each CDR3 is given with its conserved first and last residue.

J | V | CDR3
TRBJ1-4 | TRBV18 | CASSSGQGEEKLFF
TRBJ2-7 | TRBV9 | CASARGYGSYEQYF
TRBJ2-7 | TRBV15 | CATSKGLASFEQYF
TRBJ1-1 | TRBV9 | CASSPGQGKRGGAFF
TRBJ1-1 | TRBV7-6 | CASSLTGRTEAFF
TRBJ2-2 | TRBV7-8 | CASNLGGQGNTGELFF
TRBJ2-2 | TRBV10-3 | CAIRQESTNTGELFF
TRBJ2-1 | TRBV18 | CASSPRGYGHNEQFF
TRBJ2-5 | TRBV11-3 | CASSSHGSRNQYF
TRBJ1-2 | TRBV7-9 | CASSLWTDYGYTF
TRBJ1-1 | TRBV2 | CASSEANRGKGAFF
TRBJ2-3 | TRBV2 | CASRHTELAGVRADTQYF
TRBJ2-7 | TRBV5-4 | CASSAGTGNSYEQYF
TRBJ2-5 | TRBV7-9 | CASSRTRETQYF
TRBJ1-1 | TRBV5-1 | CASSLAFGQGANEAFF
TRBJ2-5 | TRBV27 | CASSFIPGGQETQYF
TRBJ2-7 | TRBV25-1 | CASSDPLSAYEQYF
TRBJ1-1 | TRBV6-5 | CASSGADPGGTEAFF
TRBJ1-2 | TRBV5-6 | CASSSPGQNSYGYTF
TRBJ1-3 | TRBV5-6 | CASSSPGGNTIYF
TRBJ2-5 | TRBV4-1 | CASSHRTGETQYF
TRBJ2-7 | TRBV28 | CASSLAGFIYEQYF
TRBJ1-5 | TRBV19 | CASSMPVDQPQHF